A selection of T cell receptor beta chains follows, all from one sample in a study of Ad26.COV2.S vaccination and SARS-CoV-2 variants. The assay was immunoSEQ multiplex PCR, and TCRdb's table has in-frame clones only and misses some. The table shows about 320,000 clones, with roughly nine tenths occurring only once. The sequencing here drew on peripheral blood, taken in a trial of Ad26.COV2.S vaccine versus placebo. The receptors originated from a person between 18 and 60 years old who received the Ad26.COV2.S COVID-19 vaccine or a placebo. Each CDR3 is given with its conserved first and last residue. A D gene is named only where the DNA matches it firmly. A row's size may be missing; if present it is once, few, many or a size class.

abundance: NA; v_gene: TRBV4-3; j_gene: TRBJ2-4; d_gene: NA; CDR3aa: CASSQEVTPQKNIQYF; CDR3nt: TGCGCCAGCAGCCAAGAGGTGACACCCCAGAAAAACATTCAGTACTTC
abundance: NA; v_gene: TRBV7-9; j_gene: TRBJ1-6; d_gene: NA; CDR3aa: CASRGPRDSPLHF; CDR3nt: TGTGCCAGCAGAGGACCTAGGGATTCACCCCTCCACTTT
abundance: few; v_gene: TRBV10-1; j_gene: TRBJ2-6; d_gene: NA; CDR3aa: CASSDPLTGSGANVLTF; CDR3nt: TGCGCCAGCTCCGATCCCCTTACAGGGTCTGGGGCCAACGTCCTGACTTTC
abundance: few; v_gene: TRBV25-1; j_gene: TRBJ1-5; d_gene: NA; CDR3aa: CASSNQGKGQPQHF; CDR3nt: TGTGCCAGCAGTAACCAGGGGAAGGGACAGCCCCAGCATTTT
abundance: NA; v_gene: TRBV5-1; j_gene: TRBJ1-1; d_gene: NA; CDR3aa: CASTPGHPNTEAFF; CDR3nt: TGCGCCAGCACCCCGGGACACCCGAACACTGAAGCTTTCTTT
abundance: NA; v_gene: TRBV6-5; j_gene: TRBJ1-6; d_gene: TRBD1; CDR3aa: CASSLDRGSPLHF; CDR3nt: TGTGCCAGCAGCTTGGACAGGGGATCACCCCTCCACTTT
abundance: NA; v_gene: TRBV7-6; j_gene: TRBJ1-2; d_gene: NA; CDR3aa: CASSSMLGGRDGYTF; CDR3nt: TGTGCCAGCAGCTCAATGTTAGGAGGGAGGGATGGCTACACCTTC
abundance: NA; v_gene: TRBV9; j_gene: TRBJ2-1; d_gene: NA; CDR3aa: CASSHGALTRDSYNEQFF; CDR3nt: TGTGCCAGCAGCCACGGAGCGCTGACTAGGGACTCCTACAATGAGCAGTTCTTC
abundance: NA; v_gene: TRBV4-3; j_gene: TRBJ2-1; d_gene: NA; CDR3aa: CASSPSDSQEQFF; CDR3nt: TGCGCCAGCAGCCCTTCGGACTCCCAAGAGCAGTTCTTC
abundance: NA; v_gene: TRBV12-3/TRBV12-4; j_gene: TRBJ1-5; d_gene: NA; CDR3aa: CASSFSDRQPQHF; CDR3nt: TGTGCCAGCAGTTTTTCGGATAGACAGCCCCAGCATTTT
abundance: NA; v_gene: TRBV5-1; j_gene: TRBJ2-1; d_gene: TRBD2; CDR3aa: CASSLGLAPSYNEQFF; CDR3nt: TGCGCCAGCAGCTTGGGACTAGCGCCTTCCTACAATGAGCAGTTCTTC
abundance: NA; v_gene: TRBV7-2; j_gene: TRBJ1-1; d_gene: TRBD1; CDR3aa: CASSFGQGTEAFF; CDR3nt: TGTGCCAGCAGCTTTGGACAGGGCACTGAAGCTTTCTTT
abundance: once; v_gene: TRBV18; j_gene: TRBJ1-2; d_gene: TRBD1; CDR3aa: CASSPSQGQGAVGYTF; CDR3nt: TGTGCCAGCTCACCCAGCCAAGGCCAGGGGGCGGTTGGCTACACCTTC
abundance: NA; v_gene: TRBV12-5; j_gene: TRBJ2-7; d_gene: NA; CDR3aa: CASGLVVGGPYEQYF; CDR3nt: TGTGCTAGTGGTTTGGTGGTAGGGGGGCCGTACGAGCAGTACTTC
abundance: NA; v_gene: TRBV9; j_gene: TRBJ2-1; d_gene: NA; CDR3aa: CASTGISPNEQFF; CDR3nt: TGTGCCAGCACCGGGATTAGCCCCAATGAGCAGTTCTTC
abundance: NA; v_gene: TRBV10-1; j_gene: TRBJ2-3; d_gene: TRBD2; CDR3aa: CASSDAGGRGGVRDTQYF; CDR3nt: TGCGCCAGCAGTGATGCTGGTGGGAGGGGAGGAGTTCGAGATACGCAGTATTTT
abundance: NA; v_gene: TRBV28; j_gene: TRBJ2-1; d_gene: TRBD2; CDR3aa: CAIQPGGAGNEQFF; CDR3nt: TGTGCCATTCAACCGGGGGGGGCTGGCAATGAGCAGTTCTTC
abundance: NA; v_gene: TRBV18; j_gene: TRBJ2-1; d_gene: NA; CDR3aa: CASSPLFVYEQFF; CDR3nt: TGTGCCAGCTCACCTTTATTTGTCTATGAGCAGTTCTTC
abundance: NA; v_gene: TRBV6-6; j_gene: TRBJ1-5; d_gene: NA; CDR3aa: CASIEGGANQPQHF; CDR3nt: TGTGCCAGCATCGAAGGGGGGGCCAATCAGCCCCAGCATTTT
abundance: NA; v_gene: TRBV7-2; j_gene: TRBJ2-1; d_gene: NA; CDR3aa: CASSASQGRYNEQFF; CDR3nt: TGTGCCAGCAGCGCCTCGCAGGGCAGGTACAATGAGCAGTTCTTC
abundance: NA; v_gene: TRBV5-1; j_gene: TRBJ2-3; d_gene: NA; CDR3aa: CASSPGEVDTQYF; CDR3nt: TGCGCCAGCAGCCCGGGGGAAGTAGATACGCAGTATTTT
abundance: NA; v_gene: TRBV9; j_gene: TRBJ2-2; d_gene: NA; CDR3aa: CASSVSPIAGELFF; CDR3nt: TGTGCCAGCAGCGTAAGCCCTATCGCCGGGGAGCTGTTTTTT
abundance: NA; v_gene: TRBV2; j_gene: TRBJ2-3; d_gene: NA; CDR3aa: CASSEVMRSSTDTQYF; CDR3nt: TGTGCCAGCAGTGAAGTGATGAGATCTAGCACAGATACGCAGTATTTT
abundance: NA; v_gene: TRBV19; j_gene: TRBJ2-7; d_gene: NA; CDR3aa: CASSISAVSYSYEQYF; CDR3nt: TGTGCCAGTAGTATATCTGCGGTGTCCTACTCCTACGAGCAGTACTTC
abundance: NA; v_gene: TRBV7-2; j_gene: TRBJ2-2; d_gene: NA; CDR3aa: CASRLLVTGELFF; CDR3nt: TGTGCCAGCAGGTTATTGGTCACCGGGGAGCTGTTTTTT
abundance: NA; v_gene: TRBV27; j_gene: TRBJ2-5; d_gene: TRBD2; CDR3aa: CASSLLAGGGETQYF; CDR3nt: TGTGCCAGCAGTCTGTTAGCGGGGGGCGGGGAGACCCAGTACTTC
abundance: NA; v_gene: TRBV7-6; j_gene: TRBJ2-3; d_gene: NA; CDR3aa: CASSLRQGSDTQYF; CDR3nt: TGTGCCAGCAGCCTACGGCAGGGCTCAGATACGCAGTATTTT
abundance: once; v_gene: TRBV12-3/TRBV12-4; j_gene: TRBJ1-2; d_gene: NA; CDR3aa: CASSLEGNYGYTF; CDR3nt: TGTGCCAGCAGTTTAGAGGGTAACTATGGCTACACCTTC
abundance: NA; v_gene: TRBV5-1; j_gene: TRBJ2-7; d_gene: TRBD1; CDR3aa: CASSWMLLPQTSHSGQVLSYEQYF; CDR3nt: TGCGCCAGCAGCTGGATGTTGCTCCCACAGACCTCACACTCGGGACAGGTCCTTTCCTACGAGCAGTACTTC
abundance: NA; v_gene: TRBV5-6; j_gene: TRBJ1-2; d_gene: NA; CDR3aa: CASSFLRGAPSNYGYTF; CDR3nt: TGTGCCAGCAGCTTTCTGAGAGGGGCCCCTTCTAACTATGGCTACACCTTC
abundance: NA; v_gene: TRBV3-1/TRBV3-2; j_gene: TRBJ2-5; d_gene: NA; CDR3aa: CASSLPGDGLLQETQYF; CDR3nt: TGTGCCAGCAGCCTACCAGGGGACGGACTCTTACAAGAGACCCAGTACTTC
abundance: NA; v_gene: TRBV4-3; j_gene: TRBJ1-1; d_gene: NA; CDR3aa: CASSQERGDTEAFF; CDR3nt: TGCGCCAGCAGCCAAGAACGGGGAGACACTGAAGCTTTCTTT
abundance: NA; v_gene: TRBV27; j_gene: TRBJ2-7; d_gene: NA; CDR3aa: CASSAGTDPVEYEQYF; CDR3nt: TGTGCCAGCAGCGCGGGGACAGACCCAGTAGAATACGAGCAGTACTTC
abundance: NA; v_gene: TRBV6-4; j_gene: TRBJ1-3; d_gene: NA; CDR3aa: CASSAPGAPLTGHSGNTIYF; CDR3nt: TGTGCCAGCAGCGCCCCGGGGGCCCCCCTAACAGGCCACTCTGGAAACACCATATATTTT
abundance: NA; v_gene: TRBV27; j_gene: TRBJ1-1; d_gene: NA; CDR3aa: CASSLSFGAEAFF; CDR3nt: TGTGCCAGCAGTTTATCGTTCGGGGCTGAAGCTTTCTTT
abundance: many; v_gene: TRBV28; j_gene: TRBJ1-2; d_gene: NA; CDR3aa: CASSLYIAGANYGYTF; CDR3nt: TGTGCCAGCAGTTTATACATTGCGGGGGCTAACTATGGCTACACCTTC
abundance: once; v_gene: TRBV5-1; j_gene: TRBJ1-1; d_gene: TRBD1; CDR3aa: CASSLLDRDTEAFF; CDR3nt: TGCGCCAGCAGCTTGTTAGACAGGGATACTGAAGCTTTCTTT
abundance: NA; v_gene: TRBV12-3/TRBV12-4; j_gene: TRBJ1-1; d_gene: NA; CDR3aa: CASIEGYYTEAFF; CDR3nt: TGTGCCAGCATCGAGGGGTACTACACTGAAGCTTTCTTT
abundance: NA; v_gene: TRBV7-9; j_gene: TRBJ1-1; d_gene: NA; CDR3aa: CASSLAGSAEAFF; CDR3nt: TGTGCCAGCAGCTTAGCAGGAAGCGCTGAAGCTTTCTTT
abundance: NA; v_gene: TRBV19; j_gene: TRBJ2-2; d_gene: NA; CDR3aa: CASIPNRDRNTGELFF; CDR3nt: TGTGCCAGTATTCCTAACCGGGACCGCAACACCGGGGAGCTGTTTTTT
abundance: NA; v_gene: TRBV11-3; j_gene: TRBJ2-7; d_gene: NA; CDR3aa: CASSLGHSYEQYF; CDR3nt: TGTGCCAGCAGCTTAGGCCATTCCTACGAGCAGTACTTC
abundance: NA; v_gene: TRBV18; j_gene: TRBJ2-7; d_gene: TRBD1; CDR3aa: CASSPGQPYEQYF; CDR3nt: TGTGCCAGCTCACCGGGACAGCCCTACGAGCAGTACTTC
abundance: NA; v_gene: TRBV18; j_gene: TRBJ1-1; d_gene: NA; CDR3aa: CASSPTGNTEAFF; CDR3nt: TGTGCCAGCTCACCAACGGGGAACACTGAAGCTTTCTTT
abundance: NA; v_gene: TRBV18; j_gene: TRBJ2-5; d_gene: NA; CDR3aa: CASSPRIQATQETQYF; CDR3nt: TGTGCCAGCTCACCACGGATACAGGCAACCCAAGAGACCCAGTACTTC
abundance: NA; v_gene: TRBV15; j_gene: TRBJ2-3; d_gene: TRBD2; CDR3aa: CATSRVSLAGFSDTQYF; CDR3nt: TGTGCCACCAGCAGAGTTTCCCTAGCGGGGTTTTCAGATACGCAGTATTTT
abundance: NA; v_gene: TRBV7-8; j_gene: TRBJ2-2; d_gene: TRBD2; CDR3aa: CASSLGWDYKHGGELFF; CDR3nt: TGTGCCAGCAGCTTGGGCTGGGACTACAAACACGGCGGGGAGCTGTTTTTT
abundance: few; v_gene: TRBV3-1/TRBV3-2; j_gene: TRBJ1-6; d_gene: NA; CDR3aa: CASSQVLVRGNSPLHF; CDR3nt: TGTGCCAGCAGCCAAGTTTTAGTCAGGGGCAATTCACCCCTCCACTTT
abundance: NA; v_gene: TRBV25-1; j_gene: TRBJ1-1; d_gene: NA; CDR3aa: CASSGRVDTEAFF; CDR3nt: TGTGCCAGCAGTGGACGTGTAGACACTGAAGCTTTCTTT
abundance: NA; v_gene: TRBV28; j_gene: TRBJ1-2; d_gene: NA; CDR3aa: CASRRARLYGYTF; CDR3nt: TGTGCCAGTAGACGGGCCCGACTCTATGGCTACACCTTC
abundance: once; v_gene: TRBV29-1; j_gene: TRBJ2-3; d_gene: NA; CDR3aa: CSVYPDRLLPTDTQYF; CDR3nt: TGCAGCGTTTATCCCGACAGACTCCTACCCACAGATACGCAGTATTTT
abundance: NA; v_gene: TRBV13; j_gene: TRBJ2-3; d_gene: NA; CDR3aa: CASSLRAVLQPTDTQYF; CDR3nt: TGTGCCAGCAGCTTACGAGCAGTGTTGCAGCCCACAGATACGCAGTATTTT
abundance: NA; v_gene: TRBV12-3/TRBV12-4; j_gene: TRBJ2-2; d_gene: NA; CDR3aa: CASSPRPDGELFF; CDR3nt: TGTGCCAGCAGTCCCCGCCCAGACGGGGAGCTGTTTTTT
abundance: NA; v_gene: TRBV20-1; j_gene: TRBJ1-5; d_gene: NA; CDR3aa: CSASGGNQPQHF; CDR3nt: TGCAGTGCTAGTGGGGGGAATCAGCCCCAGCATTTT
abundance: NA; v_gene: TRBV28; j_gene: TRBJ2-1; d_gene: TRBD1; CDR3aa: CASSMTGGFEQFF; CDR3nt: TGTGCCAGCAGTATGACAGGGGGCTTTGAGCAGTTCTTC
abundance: NA; v_gene: TRBV6-2/TRBV6-3; j_gene: TRBJ2-1; d_gene: TRBD2; CDR3aa: CASSYGLLAGGRNEQFF; CDR3nt: TGTGCCAGCAGTTACGGTCTCTTAGCGGGGGGGCGAAATGAGCAGTTCTTC